This TCR beta chain was obtained from a study of read filtering for tumor transcriptome and immune sequencing. With respect to this clonotype: One end of the junction does not line up with germline, which may come from a read error.

Molecular barcoded adaptors covering alpha/delta and beta/gamma chains were used on 400 ng RNA. TCRdb analysed the reads with MiXCR anew, one entry per CDR3 protein. The repertoire has tens of thousands of distinct CDR3 sequences, about an eighth of them found once; the top ten carry more than 14%. The source of this sequence is a donor older than 35 with multiple myeloma. Sequencing was carried out using a population of CD138-negative cells sorted from bone marrow.

CDR3 protein: CACSLTGNWDTQYF. The CDR3 nucleotides read TGTGCCTGCAGCTTAACCGGGAACTGGGATACGCAGTATTTT. The gene calls are TRBV7-9 and TRBJ2-3; D might be TRBD2 (5 bases). The CDR3 covers 14 residues. The germline gives CDR1 SEHNR, CDR2 FQNEAQ (reference sequence).